This TCR beta chain was found in a study of cytomegalovirus exposure and HLA in healthy donors. Study-wide points: Cytomegalovirus association was listed for about 170 TCR beta chains.

A remark on this clone: No antigen is known for it.

Clones were sequenced by immunoSEQ multiplex PCR, and TCRdb holds only the in-frame ones, with some missing. The sample yields about 130,000 clones, 95% to 97% seen once. V was pared by 1 base and J by 2 bases, with 4 bases of the junction left unmatched. The germline V gene encodes CDR1 MDHEN and CDR2 SYDVKM. The CDR3 covers 15 residues. The chain uses TRBV28 and TRBJ1-1; TRBD1 aligns across 7 bases. The TCR comes from a man between 18 and 29 years old in good health and CMV-seronegative. Specimen: PBMCs. The CDR3 loop reads CASSLLGTDNTEAFF. As DNA, the CDR3 is TGTGCCAGCAGTTTATTGGGGACAGACAACACTGAAGCTTTCTTT. Full variable domain (outside the CDR3, taken from reference TRBV28 and TRBJ1-1): DVKVTQSSRYLVKRTGEKVFLECVQDMDHENMFWYRQDPGLGLRLIYFSYDVKMKEKGDIPEGYSVSREKKERFSLILESASTNQTSMYLCASSLLGTDNTEAFFGQGTRLTVV.